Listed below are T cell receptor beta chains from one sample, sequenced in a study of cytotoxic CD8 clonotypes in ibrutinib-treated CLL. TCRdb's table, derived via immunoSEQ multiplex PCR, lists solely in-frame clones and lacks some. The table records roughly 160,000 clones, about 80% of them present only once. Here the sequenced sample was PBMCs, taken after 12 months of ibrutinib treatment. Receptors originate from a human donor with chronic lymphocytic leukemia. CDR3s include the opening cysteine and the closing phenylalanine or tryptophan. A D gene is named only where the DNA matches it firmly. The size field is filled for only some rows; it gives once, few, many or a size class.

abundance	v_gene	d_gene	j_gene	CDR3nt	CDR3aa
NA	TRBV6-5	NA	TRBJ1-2	TGTGCCAGCAGTTACTCAGGCGGGGTAGGCGGCTACACCTTC	CASSYSGGVGGYTF
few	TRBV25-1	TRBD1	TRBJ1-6	TGTGCCAGCAACAGAGACAGGGGAAATTCACCCCTCCACTTT	CASNRDRGNSPLHF
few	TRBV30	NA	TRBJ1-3	TGTGCCTGCAGCCGGGACACCAGAAACACCATATATTTT	CACSRDTRNTIYF
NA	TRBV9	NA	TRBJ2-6	TGTGCCAGCAGCGCCCAATTAACAGGTACCGGGGCCAACGTCCTGACTTTC	CASSAQLTGTGANVLTF
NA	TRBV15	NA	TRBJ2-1	TGTGCCACCAGCAGAGGGGGACGGACCAATGAGCAGTTCTTC	CATSRGGRTNEQFF
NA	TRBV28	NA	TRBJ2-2	TGTGCCAGCAGTTTGCCCCCTAGGGGGGCGAACACCGGGGAGCTGTTTTTT	CASSLPPRGANTGELFF
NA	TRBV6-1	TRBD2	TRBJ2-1	TGTGCCAGCAGTGAAGTTAGCGGGAGAGACGAGCAGTTCTTC	CASSEVSGRDEQFF
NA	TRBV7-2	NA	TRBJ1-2	TGTGCCAGCAGCCCGTATGTTAATGGTGGCTACACCTTC	CASSPYVNGGYTF
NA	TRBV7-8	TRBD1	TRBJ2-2	TGTGCCAGCAGCTTAACAGGGGGCAGGTCGGTCGGGGAGCTGTTTTTT	CASSLTGGRSVGELFF
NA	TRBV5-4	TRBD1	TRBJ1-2	TGTGCCAGCAGCTTGGAACAGGGGCAACCAGACTATGGCTACACCTTC	CASSLEQGQPDYGYTF
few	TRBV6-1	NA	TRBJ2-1	TGTGCCAGCAGTGAAGTTGTACCAGGAGCGGCCGGGTCCTACAATGAGCAGTTCTTC	CASSEVVPGAAGSYNEQFF
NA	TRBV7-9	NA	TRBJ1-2	TGTGCCAGCAGCCCAACAGGTTACTATGGCTACACCTTC	CASSPTGYYGYTF
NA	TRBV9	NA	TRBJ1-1	TGTGCCAGCAGCGCTCCAGGGGTAGTCACTGAAGCTTTCTTT	CASSAPGVVTEAFF
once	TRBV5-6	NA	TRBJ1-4	TGTGCCAGCAGCCCAGGGTATTCGGAAAAACTGTTTTTT	CASSPGYSEKLFF
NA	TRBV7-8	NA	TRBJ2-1	TGTGCCAGCAGCCTCCGTTTATACAATGAGCAGTTCTTC	CASSLRLYNEQFF
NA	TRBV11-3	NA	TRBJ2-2	TGTGCCAGCAGCTCATCCCAAACCGGGGAGCTGTTTTTT	CASSSSQTGELFF
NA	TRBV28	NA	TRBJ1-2	TGTGCCAGCGGATCTTATGGCTACACCTTC	CASGSYGYTF
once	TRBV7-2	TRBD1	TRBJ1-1	TGTGCCAGCAGCTTCACAGGGGGTCTTACTGAAGCTTTCTTT	CASSFTGGLTEAFF
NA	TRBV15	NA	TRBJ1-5	TGTGCCACCTCCCAGACATCTAGGGGCAATCAGCCCCAGCATTTT	CATSQTSRGNQPQHF
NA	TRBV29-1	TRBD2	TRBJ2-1	TGCAGCGTTGAAGATTGGACGGGAGGGCCTCTTGGTGAGCAGTTCTTC	CSVEDWTGGPLGEQFF
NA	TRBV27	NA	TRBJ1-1	TGTGCCAGCAGTTTCCGCGTATCAAACACTGAAGCTTTCTTT	CASSFRVSNTEAFF
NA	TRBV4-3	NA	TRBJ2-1	TGCGCCAGCAGCCATGCCTCGGACAGTAATGAGCAGTTCTTC	CASSHASDSNEQFF
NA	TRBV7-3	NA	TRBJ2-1	TGTGCCAGCAGCTTAGGGGGGATAAATGAGCAGTTCTTC	CASSLGGINEQFF
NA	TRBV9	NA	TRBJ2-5	TGTGCCAGCAGCGCCCGGGACTTCCAAGAGACCCAGTACTTC	CASSARDFQETQYF
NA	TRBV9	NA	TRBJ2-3	TGTGCCAGCAGCGGTCCTGTAGGCACAGATACGCAGTATTTT	CASSGPVGTDTQYF
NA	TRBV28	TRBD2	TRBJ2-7	TGTGCCAGCGCCCCGCCTTTAGCGGGAGTCTACGAGCAGTACTTC	CASAPPLAGVYEQYF
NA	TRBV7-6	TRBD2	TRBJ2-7	TGTGCCAGCAGCTTATTGGTTGACCTAGCGGGTCCTTACGAGCAGTACTTC	CASSLLVDLAGPYEQYF
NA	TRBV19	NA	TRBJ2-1	TGTGCCAGTAGTTTGGGGTCCAACAATGAGCAGTTCTTC	CASSLGSNNEQFF
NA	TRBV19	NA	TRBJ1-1	TGTGCCAGTACCCAGCCCCGAATCGACGGAATGAACACTGAAGCTTTCTTT	CASTQPRIDGMNTEAFF
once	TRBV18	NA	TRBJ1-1	TGTGCCAGCTCACCATATGGAGACACTGAAGCTTTCTTT	CASSPYGDTEAFF
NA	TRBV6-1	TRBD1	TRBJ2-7	TGTGCCAGCAGCCCCGGGACAGGCTCCTACGAGCAGTACTTC	CASSPGTGSYEQYF
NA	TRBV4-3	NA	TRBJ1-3	TGCGCCAGCAGCCAAAGTTTCATAGATTCTGGAAACACCATATATTTT	CASSQSFIDSGNTIYF
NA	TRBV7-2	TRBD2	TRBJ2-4	TGTGCCAGCAGCCGCTACCGGGGGGGCGGAGAAAACATTCAGTACTTC	CASSRYRGGGENIQYF
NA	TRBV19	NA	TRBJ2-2	TGTGCCAGCAAACTAGCATCGAACACCGGGGAGCTGTTTTTT	CASKLASNTGELFF
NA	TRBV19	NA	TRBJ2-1	TGTGCCAGTAGTATAATGAGCCTCCCCCCCTACAATGAGCAGTTCTTC	CASSIMSLPPYNEQFF
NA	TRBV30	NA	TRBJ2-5	TGTGCCAGGCGAGGGGGAGAGACCCAGTACTTC	CARRGGETQYF